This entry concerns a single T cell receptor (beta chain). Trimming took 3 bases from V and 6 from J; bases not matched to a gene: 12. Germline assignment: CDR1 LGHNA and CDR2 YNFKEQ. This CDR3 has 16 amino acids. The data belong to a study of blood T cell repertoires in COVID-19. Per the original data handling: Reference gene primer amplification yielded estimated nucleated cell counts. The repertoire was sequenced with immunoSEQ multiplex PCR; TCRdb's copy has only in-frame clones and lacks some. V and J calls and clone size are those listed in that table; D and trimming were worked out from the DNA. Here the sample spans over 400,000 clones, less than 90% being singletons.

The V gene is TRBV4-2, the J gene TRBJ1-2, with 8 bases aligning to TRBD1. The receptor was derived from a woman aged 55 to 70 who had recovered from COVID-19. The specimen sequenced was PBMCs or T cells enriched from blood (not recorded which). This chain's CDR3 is CASSHTSRDRTNGYTF. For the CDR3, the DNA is TGTGCCAGCAGCCATACTTCCCGGGACAGGACAAATGGCTACACCTTC.